The rows below give T cell receptor beta chains drawn from one sample of a study of T cells in Graves' hyperthyroidism and ophthalmopathy. TCRdb independently ran MiXCR on the multiplex PCR reads; one entry per CDR3 protein. The profile shows some 300,000 distinct CDR3 sequences, roughly a fifth of them singletons. Sequenced: blood. The receptor set was obtained from a man aged 50-60 years with Graves' ophthalmopathy. Each CDR3 is given with its conserved first and last residue. Each record gives: V gene, D gene, clone size, J gene, CDR3 protein, CDR3 DNA. D genes are given only for firm matches. Clone size is not always given. Where it is, it says once, few, many or a class for expanded clones.

TRBV5-1	NA	NA	TRBJ1-3	CASSRSGGVDKNTIYF	TGCGCCAGCAGCCGGAGCGGGGGAGTTGATAAAAACACCATATATTTT
TRBV20-1	TRBD2	NA	TRBJ2-7	CSAVGTSGRNPEQYF	TGCAGTGCGGTGGGGACTAGCGGGAGAAACCCCGAGCAGTACTTC
TRBV6-5	TRBD2	NA	TRBJ2-3	CASSYNLAALNTDTQYF	TGTGCCAGCAGTTATAACCTAGCGGCACTAAACACAGATACGCAGTATTTT
TRBV11-2	NA	many	TRBJ2-7	CASTYLQGNEQYF	TGTGCCAGCACCTACCTGCAGGGGAACGAGCAGTACTTC
TRBV3-1	NA	many	TRBJ2-3	CASSQTDTQYF	TGTGCCAGCAGCCAAACAGATACGCAGTATTTT
TRBV6-1	TRBD1	few	TRBJ1-2	CASSEGGTGLYGYTF	TGTGCCAGCAGTGAAGGGGGGACAGGTCTCTATGGCTACACCTTC
TRBV18	NA	NA	TRBJ2-5	CASSPTTTYQETQYF	TGTGCCAGCTCACCGACCACCACATACCAAGAGACCCAGTACTTC
TRBV11-2	TRBD1	few	TRBJ2-7	CASSLELSGRGSEQYF	TGTGCCAGCAGCTTAGAACTATCCGGCAGGGGGTCCGAGCAGTACTTC
TRBV7-8	TRBD2	many	TRBJ2-3	CASSKRAGGRATDTQYF	TGTGCCAGCAGCAAACGAGCGGGAGGGAGGGCTACAGATACGCAGTATTTT
TRBV9	NA	NA	TRBJ2-2	CASSVAPQTGTGELFF	TGTGCCAGCAGCGTAGCCCCTCAAACTGGCACCGGGGAGCTGTTTTTT
TRBV6-2/TRBV6-3	TRBD1	once	TRBJ2-5	CASSPPGQIQETQYF	TGTGCCAGCAGCCCTCCGGGACAGATCCAAGAGACCCAGTACTTC
TRBV3-1	NA	NA	TRBJ1-1	CASSQERGEAFF	TGTGCCAGCAGCCAAGAAAGGGGAGAAGCTTTCTTT
TRBV5-1	TRBD1	few	TRBJ2-5	CASRQGAEETQYF	TGCGCCAGTCGACAGGGGGCCGAGGAGACCCAGTACTTC
TRBV9	TRBD2	NA	TRBJ2-1	CASSAPSGVYNEQFF	TGTGCCAGCAGCGCCCCTAGCGGGGTCTACAATGAGCAGTTCTTC
TRBV5-1	NA	many	TRBJ2-2	CASSSSTGELFF	TGCGCCAGCAGCTCTTCCACCGGGGAGCTGTTTTTT
TRBV28	TRBD2	many	TRBJ2-7	CASSPRAGVSYEQYF	TGTGCCAGCAGTCCCCGTGCGGGAGTATCCTACGAGCAGTACTTC
TRBV20-1	NA	NA	TRBJ1-2	CSAGRPPGYTF	TGCAGTGCTGGGCGTCCACCGGGCTACACCTTC
TRBV5-4	TRBD2	few	TRBJ2-1	CASSLEGTRKNEQFF	TGTGCCAGCAGCTTGGAAGGGACTAGGAAGAATGAGCAGTTCTTC
TRBV4-1	TRBD1	NA	TRBJ1-4	CASSQTGGVDEKLFF	TGCGCCAGCAGCCAAACAGGGGGCGTGGATGAAAAACTGTTTTTT
TRBV30	NA	many	TRBJ2-1	CAWTPNEPYNEQFF	TGTGCCTGGACACCGAATGAACCCTACAATGAGCAGTTCTTC
TRBV11-2	NA	NA	TRBJ2-7	CASSLASRDGNYEQYF	TGTGCCAGCAGCTTAGCCTCCCGGGACGGGAACTACGAGCAGTACTTC
TRBV6-1	TRBD2	NA	TRBJ2-1	CASCAGVNEQFF	TGTGCCAGCTGCGCGGGGGTCAATGAGCAGTTCTTC
TRBV14	NA	NA	TRBJ1-6	CASSHSGRNSPLHF	TGTGCCAGCAGCCATTCGGGGCGAAATTCACCCCTCCACTTT
TRBV5-6	NA	NA	TRBJ2-1	CASSRGLGDEQFF	TGTGCCAGCAGCCGGGGACTCGGGGATGAGCAGTTCTTC
TRBV10-3	NA	few	TRBJ1-3	CAISEDQSGNTIYF	TGTGCCATCAGTGAAGACCAGAGCGGAAACACCATATATTTT
TRBV20-1	TRBD1	NA	TRBJ1-2	CSASNRGSYGYTF	TGCAGTGCTAGTAACAGGGGATCCTATGGCTACACCTTC
TRBV9	NA	few	TRBJ2-5	CASSPEIGVQETQYF	TGTGCCAGCAGCCCAGAGATCGGGGTACAAGAGACCCAGTACTTC
TRBV28	TRBD1	NA	TRBJ1-2	CASSDSYPGQGFGGYTF	TGTGCCAGCAGCGACTCTTACCCGGGACAGGGGTTCGGTGGCTACACCTTC
TRBV6-1	NA	many	TRBJ2-3	CASSYNLAITDTQYF	TGTGCCAGCAGTTATAATTTGGCGATCACAGATACGCAGTATTTT
TRBV20-1	TRBD1	few	TRBJ2-7	CSGDRGGEQYF	TGCAGTGGGGACAGGGGGGGTGAGCAGTACTTC
TRBV12-3/TRBV12-4	TRBD1	once	TRBJ2-3	CASSLGQVVDTQYF	TGTGCCAGCAGTTTGGGACAGGTGGTGGATACGCAGTATTTT
TRBV5-1	TRBD2	few	TRBJ2-2	CASSLSGTSNTGELFF	TGCGCCAGCAGCTTATCCGGGACTAGCAACACCGGGGAGCTGTTTTTT
TRBV4-1	TRBD1	NA	TRBJ2-3	CASSQDLRTGARTDTQYF	TGCGCCAGCAGCCAAGATCTTAGGACAGGGGCCCGCACAGATACGCAGTATTTT
TRBV9	NA	few	TRBJ2-3	CASSVDALDTDTQYF	TGTGCCAGCAGCGTAGACGCCTTAGACACAGATACGCAGTATTTT
TRBV10-3	TRBD1	NA	TRBJ2-7	CATAGGYRNEQYF	TGTGCCACTGCAGGGGGTTACAGGAACGAGCAGTACTTC
TRBV19	TRBD2	few	TRBJ2-1	CASSHGQVTSGRTYNEQFF	TGTGCCAGTAGTCACGGGCAGGTTACTAGCGGGAGAACCTACAATGAGCAGTTCTTC
TRBV6-1	NA	NA	TRBJ2-1	CASSLTPTDEQFF	TGTGCCAGCAGCCTCACCCCTACAGATGAGCAGTTCTTC
TRBV19	NA	NA	TRBJ2-1	CASSVEGNPWNEQFF	TGTGCCAGTAGTGTGGAGGGAAATCCGTGGAATGAGCAGTTCTTC
TRBV12-3/TRBV12-4	TRBD1	many	TRBJ1-6	CASRGDRRNSPLHF	TGTGCCAGCAGGGGGGACAGGAGGAATTCACCCCTCCACTTT
TRBV12-3/TRBV12-4	TRBD2	NA	TRBJ2-7	CASSGSSGRARNEQYF	TGTGCCAGCAGTGGGTCTAGCGGGAGGGCACGAAACGAGCAGTACTTC
TRBV28	NA	NA	TRBJ2-3	CASSCGLLITDTQYF	TGTGCCAGCAGTTGCGGACTTCTAATCACAGATACGCAGTATTTT
TRBV9	NA	few	TRBJ1-2	CASSVSSDSRGGYTF	TGTGCCAGCAGCGTATCTTCGGACAGCCGAGGGGGCTACACCTTC